The rows below give T cell receptor beta chains drawn from one sample of a study of identical twins. TCRdb fed the 5' RACE reads into MiXCR, producing one record per CDR3 protein. The sample has about 240,000 distinct CDR3 sequences, 7.5% seen once; the top ten hold about 5.6%. Another study also made use of these data, one on yellow fever vaccine responses in identical twins.

Sequencing was carried out using CD8+ T cells sorted from blood. These receptors came from a woman aged 18 to 35 in good health. The CDR3 runs from the conserved cysteine through the conserved F or W. Clone size appears in some rows only: once, few, many, or a class for an expanded clone.

cdr3_aa v_call clone_size
CTSSFVSSDGKYQETQYF TRBV6-4 NA
CASSQDRSGELFF TRBV14 many
CATLQNTEAFF TRBV2 NA
CASSSDGAGRKDQPQHF TRBV12-3/TRBV12-4 many
CASSFRQTLNTEAFF TRBV12-3/TRBV12-4 few
CASSQDHRVAYEQYF TRBV4-1 few
CACRPKATYNSPLHF TRBV6-1 many
CASSFTGTGVETQYF TRBV6-1 NA
CASSVEGGGEKLFF TRBV9 NA
CASSLEGGREETQYF TRBV28 NA
CASSLGMGANQPQHF TRBV7-8 few
CASSLGGPLFF TRBV28 few
CASSLSYPDTQYF TRBV7-9 many
CASSEDSGRDEQFF TRBV25-1 NA
CATSREWADNSPLHF TRBV15 many
CASSLFTNTGELFF TRBV27 many
CASSLYTGSNYGYTF TRBV27 few
CSVVSGTSLYNEQFF TRBV29-1 many
CASSSRTGPGELFF TRBV11-2 few
CSASQGRSSYEQYF TRBV20-1 few
CASSGTLSSYNEQFF TRBV9 NA
CASSPPWAPDPYNEQFF TRBV6-2/TRBV6-3 NA
CATSAGISYEQYF TRBV24-1 many
CASSRAGTRLDTQYF TRBV18 NA
CASSVEGGANSPLHF TRBV9 many
CASSQDWDRYTDTQYF TRBV3-1 NA
CASSPPGQGDRAAFF TRBV4-1 few
CASSSRLAGHNEQFF TRBV12-3/TRBV12-4 NA
CASSQNNEQFF TRBV12-3/TRBV12-4 many
CASSSGLAGRYNEQFF TRBV12-3/TRBV12-4 few
CASSSLTVTYEQYF TRBV5-5 few
CASSAGGAMNTEAFF TRBV9 NA
CASSFARGLLHEQYF TRBV12-3/TRBV12-4 many
CASSQEIGRSGELFF TRBV3-1 many
CASSSGWETWNEQFF TRBV5-1 many
CASRKLAGGHYNEQFF TRBV7-9 few
CASSLGTGFATEAFF TRBV7-2 NA
CASSTPGPSNTEAFF TRBV7-9 many
CASKQPTSGNQETQYF TRBV6-1 few
CASSYPRGSAVHEQFF TRBV7-9 many
CASSQDGVGYNEQFF TRBV4-2 few
CASTQGTGGFWGEETQYF TRBV7-8 few
CASSSFPGYYNEQFF TRBV27 many
CASSFRTSGDQETQYF TRBV5-1 many
CASSYSWFPSANTDTQYF TRBV6-2/TRBV6-3 NA
CASSLTGRGNTEAFF TRBV7-6 many
CASSLTGTGSQETQYF TRBV7-6 few
CASRLGQGANTEAFF TRBV12-3/TRBV12-4 many